The rows below give T cell receptor beta chains drawn from one sample of a study of shared clonotypes between healthy human individuals. The protocol was immunoSEQ multiplex PCR, while the TCRdb copy is restricted to in-frame clones and leaves out a portion. The table includes 550,000 to 600,000 clones, around 78% detected once. Input material: PBMCs. These receptors were obtained from a woman aged 40 to 50 in good health. Some clones in this sample may be carry-over from other donors' samples. Both conserved end residues are part of each CDR3. The order of the fields is D gene, V gene, J gene, clone size, CDR3 DNA, CDR3 protein. The D gene is left open where the match is weak. Size is omitted from some rows. Given values are once, few, many or a class for expanded clones.

>.|TRBV7-2|TRBJ2-7|.
TGTGCCAGCAGCAAATACTGGGAATCCTACGAGCAGTACTTC
CASSKYWESYEQYF
>.|TRBV7-9|TRBJ2-1|once
TGTGCCAGCAGCTTAGGGGCCCGACTACACTACAATGAGCAGTTCTTC
CASSLGARLHYNEQFF
>.|TRBV7-9|TRBJ2-7|.
TGTGCCAGCAGCTTACGCTACGAGCAGTACTTC
CASSLRYEQYF
>TRBD1|TRBV27|TRBJ1-1|.
TGTGCCAGCAGTTTATTACCCTCGGCCAGGGGGGACACTGAAGCTTTCTTT
CASSLLPSARGDTEAFF
>TRBD1|TRBV19|TRBJ2-6|few
TGTGCCAGTAGTGCCCTGACAGGGACCGGAGCTGGGGCCAACGTCCTGACTTTC
CASSALTGTGAGANVLTF
>TRBD2|TRBV10-3|TRBJ2-7|.
TGTGCCATCAGTGAGTCGTGGCTAGCGGGGACCGAGCAGTACTTC
CAISESWLAGTEQYF
>.|TRBV5-1|TRBJ1-4|.
TGCGCCAGCTCATTCCAGGGAGCTAATGAAAAACTGTTTTTT
CASSFQGANEKLFF
>.|TRBV30|TRBJ1-1|few
TGTGCCTGGAGTTCGGGGGTTCGGAATAAGGCTTTCTTT
CAWSSGVRNKAFF
>.|TRBV19|TRBJ1-5|.
TGTGCCAGTACCATCGGTCAGGGTAGCAATCAGCCCCAGCATTTT
CASTIGQGSNQPQHF
>.|TRBV7-2|TRBJ2-5|few
TGTGCCAGCAGCCCGGGACTCCCCGGCCCCGAGACCCAGTACTTC
CASSPGLPGPETQYF
>.|TRBV5-1|TRBJ2-5|.
TGCGCCAGCAGCTTGCAAGGGGAGACCCAGTACTTC
CASSLQGETQYF
>.|TRBV18|TRBJ2-7|.
TGTGCCAGCTCACCCTCTAGGAACTACGAGCAGTACTTC
CASSPSRNYEQYF
>.|TRBV6-5|TRBJ2-3|.
TGTGCCAGCACCGTGGGGGATACGCAGTATTTT
CASTVGDTQYF
>.|TRBV6-5|TRBJ2-7|.
TGTGCCAGCAGTTACACCAATTTGTACGAGCAGTACTTC
CASSYTNLYEQYF
>TRBD2|TRBV28|TRBJ2-5|.
TGTGCCAGCAGTTCGCCTAGCGGGAGGTGGGAGACCCAGTACTTC
CASSSPSGRWETQYF
>.|TRBV4-1|TRBJ2-2|.
TGCGCCAGCAGCCAAGTGGGGGGTTCTGCCGGGGAGCTGTTTTTT
CASSQVGGSAGELFF
>TRBD1|TRBV19|TRBJ1-5|few
TGTGCCAGTAGAAGCCCCCTGGGGACAGGGGGGCAGTGGCCCCAGCATTTT
CASRSPLGTGGQWPQHF
>.|TRBV11-3|TRBJ1-1|.
TGTGCCAGCAGCTTAGAAGGGGCCGGACAAAGGAACACTGAAGCTTTCTTT
CASSLEGAGQRNTEAFF
>TRBD1|TRBV2|TRBJ1-2|.
TGTGCCAGCAGTGCTAACAGGGGCGGCTATGGCTACACCTTC
CASSANRGGYGYTF
>.|TRBV7-9|TRBJ2-3|.
TGTGCCAGCAGCCTGGCCGCACAGATCACAGATACGCAGTATTTT
CASSLAAQITDTQYF
>.|TRBV19|TRBJ2-5|.
TGTGCCAGTAGTATGCGGGAGACCCAGTACTTC
CASSMRETQYF
>TRBD1|TRBV27|TRBJ2-2|.
TGTGCCAGCAGTTTCGGACAGGTCACGAACACCGGGGAGCTGTTTTTT
CASSFGQVTNTGELFF
>.|TRBV4-2|TRBJ2-4|.
TGTGCCAGCAGCCCCTCCAGGGTGACCAAAAACATTCAGTACTTC
CASSPSRVTKNIQYF
>.|TRBV7-8|TRBJ1-5|.
TGTGCCAGCAGCCACGATGGCAATCAGCCCCAGCATTTT
CASSHDGNQPQHF
>TRBD1|TRBV5-4|TRBJ2-1|few
TGTGCCAGCAGCGACAGGGACAGGGGGGCCTACAATGAGCAGTTCTTC
CASSDRDRGAYNEQFF
>.|TRBV11-2|TRBJ2-7|.
TGTGCCAGCAGCGTCGGGGATTACGAGCAGTACTTC
CASSVGDYEQYF
>.|TRBV9|TRBJ2-7|.
TGTGCCAGCTCTGGGACGGGGGAGCAGTACTTC
CASSGTGEQYF
>.|TRBV10-2|TRBJ1-2|.
TGCGCCAGCAGTGAGACTGGCTATGGCTACACCTTC
CASSETGYGYTF
>TRBD1|TRBV11-2|TRBJ1-1|.
TGTGCCAGCAGCTTATACGGACAGGGGGCTCCGAACACTGAAGCTTTCTTT
CASSLYGQGAPNTEAFF
>TRBD2|TRBV7-8|TRBJ2-1|.
TGTGCCAGCAGCTTAGCCGGACTAGGGAACAATGAGCAGTTCTTC
CASSLAGLGNNEQFF
>TRBD2|TRBV2|TRBJ2-3|once
TGTGCCAGCAGCTCGGGAGGGCCGACAGATACGCAGTATTTT
CASSSGGPTDTQYF
>.|TRBV7-7|TRBJ2-7|.
TGTGCTAGCAGCTTACGTCATCAGGCAGGCCAGTCTTTCTACGAGCAGTACTTC
CASSLRHQAGQSFYEQYF
>.|TRBV28|TRBJ1-4|few
TGTGCCAGCAGTTCCCGACAGGTGGGGGAAAAACTGTTTTTT
CASSSRQVGEKLFF
>TRBD2|TRBV28|TRBJ2-3|.
TGTGCCAGCAGCCCCCCATCCGGGTCAGGGGCCGGGACTAGCGCGATCTCTAGCACAGATACGCAGTATTTT
CASSPPSGSGAGTSAISSTDTQYF
>.|TRBV5-1|TRBJ2-1|.
TGCGCCAGCAGGGGACCGGGATCCGATGAGCAGTTCTTC
CASRGPGSDEQFF
>TRBD1|TRBV2|TRBJ1-4|.
TGTGCCAGCAGTGAAGAGGCAGGGGGGGAAAAACTGTTTTTT
CASSEEAGGEKLFF
>TRBD1|TRBV23-1|TRBJ2-7|.
TGCGCCAGCAGTCCCCGGGACAGGGCCTACGAGCAGTACTTC
CASSPRDRAYEQYF
>.|TRBV28|TRBJ2-4|.
TGTGCCAGCAGTCCCGGCGACGACAGGCACATTCAGTACTTC
CASSPGDDRHIQYF
>.|TRBV7-9|TRBJ2-2|.
TGTGCCAGCAGGGGACTTAACACCGGGGAGCTGTTTTTT
CASRGLNTGELFF
>.|TRBV18|TRBJ1-5|.
TGTGCCACCTCCGCCGTACAGGGCCCAAATCAGCCCCAGCATTTT
CATSAVQGPNQPQHF
>TRBD1|TRBV10-3|TRBJ1-2|.
TGTGCCAGCAGCCGAGGTGGGACAGGGTTCGGCTACACCTTC
CASSRGGTGFGYTF
>.|TRBV5-1|TRBJ1-3|.
TGCGCCAGCAGCTCGGGGGGGTCTGGAAACACCATATATTTT
CASSSGGSGNTIYF
>.|TRBV28|TRBJ2-7|.
TGTGCCAGCAGTTTAACGGGGATACCCCCCGGCGGGACCTTC
CASSLTGIPPGGTF
>TRBD1|TRBV6-5|TRBJ1-6|once
TGTGCCAGCAGTTCCACCTGGACAGGGAACTCACCCCTCCACTTT
CASSSTWTGNSPLHF
>.|TRBV5-1|TRBJ2-5|.
TGCGCCAGCAGCTTTGGCCGTATGGGGACCGAAGAGACCCAGTACTTC
CASSFGRMGTEETQYF
>.|TRBV30|TRBJ1-5|many
TGTGCCTGGAGTGGGACGGGGAATCAGCCCCAGCATTTT
CAWSGTGNQPQHF
>.|TRBV27|TRBJ2-2|.
TGTGCCAGCAGTTTATCAGTGCCGGAATCCGGGGAGCTGTTTTTT
CASSLSVPESGELFF
>.|TRBV5-4|TRBJ2-3|.
TGTGCCAGCAGCACGGGGGGACAGCTCACAGATACGCAGTATTTT
CASSTGGQLTDTQYF
>.|TRBV11-2|TRBJ2-5|few
TGTGCCAGCAGCTCCTCGGGCCCTGGGGAGACCCAGTACTTC
CASSSSGPGETQYF
>.|TRBV5-1|TRBJ2-6|once
TGCGCCAGCGGGCAGGGAAGCACTCTTGGGGCCAACGTCCTGACTTTC
CASGQGSTLGANVLTF
>.|TRBV27|TRBJ2-1|few
TGTGCCAGCAGTGTCCAAGGGGGACGTCCGCAGTTCTTC
CASSVQGGRPQFF
>.|TRBV29-1|TRBJ1-3|many
TGCAGCGTAGGACCCGGGACCCAAGGGAACACCATATATTTT
CSVGPGTQGNTIYF
>.|TRBV28|TRBJ1-2|.
TGTGCCAGCAGTTTATCGGGACCTGGCTACACCTTC
CASSLSGPGYTF
>.|TRBV4-1|TRBJ2-5|.
TGCGCCAGCAGCCAAGCCGGGGTGGGCCAAGAGACCCAGTACTTC
CASSQAGVGQETQYF
>.|TRBV11-3|TRBJ1-1|.
TGTGCCAGCAGCCCTCGAGGGGCTTGGACTGAAGCTTTCTTT
CASSPRGAWTEAFF
>TRBD1|TRBV27|TRBJ2-1|once
TGTGCCCCTCGGGACAGGGAGATCAATGAGCAGTTCTTC
CAPRDREINEQFF
>TRBD2|TRBV13|TRBJ2-3|.
TGTGCCAGCAGCTGGGGACTAGCGGTAACAGATACGCAGTATTTT
CASSWGLAVTDTQYF
>.|TRBV7-2|TRBJ2-5|.
TGTGCCAGCAGCTTTTCTAGCGAATGGGAGACCCAGTACTTC
CASSFSSEWETQYF
>.|TRBV29-1|TRBJ2-7|.
TGCAGCGCCCAGAGGGACTACGAGCAGTACTTC
CSAQRDYEQYF